These 13 T cell receptor beta chains were all obtained from the same sample, sequenced in a study of T cell repertoires in cytomegalovirus infection. One entry per CDR3 protein results from TCRdb running MiXCR on the reads. Of roughly 310,000 distinct CDR3 sequences in the sample, 15% to 20% were seen once. The sequencing sample was made of PBMCs. The receptor source for this set is a human donor in good health (CMV status not recorded). Some clones in this sample may be carry-over from other donors' samples.

In this sample, this clonotype turned up many times. The V and J genes are TRBV6-2 or TRBV6-3 and TRBJ2-1; TRBD2 agrees at 12 bases. Germline CDR1 is MNHEY and CDR2 is SVGEGT. The CDR3 extends over 17 amino acids. J was trimmed by 2 bases and V by 6 bases; bases with no gene match: 8. CDR3 sequence reads: CASRGLAGTITYNEQFF. The CDR3 DNA sequence: TGTGCCAGCAGAGGACTAGCGGGGACCATAACCTACAATGAGCAGTTCTTC.

This clonotype was recorded many times. This sequence joins TRBV2 and TRBJ1-2; D call uncertain. Germline CDR1 and CDR2: SNHLY and FYNNEI. Trimming removed 2 bases at V and 4 bases at J, with 11 bases between. There are 14 residues in the CDR3. CDR3 DNA: TGTGCCAGCAGTGAAAGCCAGACGACCTATGGCTACACCTTC. Amino acids: CASSESQTTYGYTF.

This clonotype has at least ten counts. The chain carries TRBV27 and TRBJ1-1, with D possibly being TRBD1 (6 bases). The CDR3 sequence is 14 residues long. The V end was cut by 6 bases, the J end by 5 bases, with 16 bases between. Germline V gene data show CDR1 as MNHEY and CDR2 as SMNVEV (reference sequence). DNA for the CDR3: TGTGCCAGCAGACTCCTAGGGGGAAAGACTGAAGCTTTCTTT. It is translated as CASRLLGGKTEAFF.

CDR3 loop: CASSLSPDLGEKLFF. The CDR3 nucleotides are TGTGCCAGCAGTTTATCGCCGGACCTGGGGGAAAAACTGTTTTTT. The chain has TRBV27 and TRBJ1-4; D uncertain. Trimming pared 0 bases from V and 8 bases from J, leaving 13 bases between. CDR1 is MNHEY and CDR2 is SMNVEV in the germline V gene (reference sequence). The CDR3 covers 15 residues.

This clonotype was picked up many times. V and J are TRBV7-8 and TRBJ2-2; D is ambiguous. Germline CDR1 SGHVS, CDR2 FQNEAQ. The V and J ends lost 6 bases and 2 bases respectively, with 10 bases between them. The CDR3 sequence is 14 residues long. CDR3 in amino acids: CASSTLHNTGELFF. CDR3 nucleotides: TGTGCCAGCAGTACCTTACATAACACCGGGGAGCTGTTTTTT.

The chain employs TRBV5-1 and TRBJ2-1; 11 positions match TRBD1. This CDR3 has 16 residues. Germline V CDR1 and CDR2: SGHRS, YFSETQ. With 3 bases clipped from V and 4 bases from J, the junction kept 6 bases outside the gene matches. The CDR3 DNA sequence: TGCGCCAGCAGCTCGACCGGGACAGGGGGGTACAATGAGCAGTTCTTC. Protein sequence: CASSSTGTGGYNEQFF. Supplemented by reference TRBV5-1 and TRBJ2-1, the full variable domain reads KAGVTQTPRYLIKTRGQQVTLSCSPISGHRSVSWYQQTPGQGLQFLFEYFSETQRNKGNFPGRFSGRQFSNSRSEMNVSTLELGDSALYLCASSSTGTGGYNEQFFGPGTRLTVL.

This clonotype was counted between two and nine times. The rearrangement joins TRBV12-3 or TRBV12-4 to TRBJ1-5, with TRBD1 as a possible D gene (6 bases). The CDR3 has 16 residues. The V gene lost 3 bases and the J gene lost 2 bases, with 14 bases spanning the gap. CDR3 in amino acids: CASSLQGGAGNQPQHF. The CDR3 bases are TGTGCCAGCAGTTTGCAAGGGGGAGCAGGCAATCAGCCCCAGCATTTT.

The rearrangement uses TRBV3-1 and TRBJ2-3; D is unclear. Germline V gene lookup returns CDR1 LGHDT and CDR2 YNNKEL (reference sequence). The CDR3 spans 13 residues. V shed 4 bases and J shed 5 bases, with 10 bases lying between them. The CDR3 DNA reads as TGTGCCAGCAGCCTTAGGGCTGGAGATACGCAGTATTTT. It specifies CASSLRAGDTQYF.

This clonotype was counted a few times. This chain joins TRBV5-5 and TRBJ2-2, with unresolved D. Trimming left V 5 bases short and J 8 bases short, with 25 bases between. CDR3 size: 17 residues. Germline CDR1 SGHKS, CDR2 YYEKEE (reference sequence). As DNA, the CDR3 is TGTGCCAGCAGTCTTGCTTCCCATTTCCAGGTTCAGGGGGAGCTGTTTTTT. Translating it yields CASSLASHFQVQGELFF.

The V gene is TRBV2, the J gene TRBJ1-6; D is unclear. This CDR3 comprises 14 residues. The ends were cut back, 8 bases at V and 0 bases at J, with 8 bases in the middle. Germline values: CDR1 SNHLY, CDR2 FYNNEI. The CDR3 DNA follows: TGTGCCAGCCGAGAATTCTCCTATAATTCACCCCTCCACTTT. Protein product: CASREFSYNSPLHF.

The V and J genes are TRBV7-6 and TRBJ1-1; D is unresolved. With 4 bases removed from V and 7 bases from J, the gap between germline ends came to 7 bases. CDR3 length: 11 residues. Germline CDR1 reads SGHVS; CDR2 reads FNYEAQ. CDR3 sequence reads: CASSYGVEAFF. CDR3 nucleotide sequence: TGTGCCAGCAGCTATGGAGTTGAAGCTTTCTTT.

This clonotype was observed a few times. This chain connects TRBV4-1 to TRBJ1-6, with D uncertain. Germline CDR1 MGHRA, CDR2 YSYEKL. Trimming removed 3 bases from V and 5 bases from J, with 5 bases in between. The CDR3 loop spans 13 amino acids. Here the CDR3 reads CASSQENNSPLHF. Written as DNA, the CDR3 is TGCGCCAGCAGCCAGGAGAATAATTCACCCCTCCACTTT.

The V and J genes are TRBV10-3 and TRBJ1-5; D possibly corresponds to TRBD1 (5 bases). Germline V gives CDR1 ENHRY, CDR2 SYGVKD. The CDR3 length is 16 residues. Trimming removed 0 bases from V and 3 bases from J, with 12 bases in between. The CDR3 loop reads CAISESTQGINQPQHF. The CDR3 nucleotides read TGTGCCATCAGTGAGTCGACGCAGGGAATCAATCAGCCCCAGCATTTT.